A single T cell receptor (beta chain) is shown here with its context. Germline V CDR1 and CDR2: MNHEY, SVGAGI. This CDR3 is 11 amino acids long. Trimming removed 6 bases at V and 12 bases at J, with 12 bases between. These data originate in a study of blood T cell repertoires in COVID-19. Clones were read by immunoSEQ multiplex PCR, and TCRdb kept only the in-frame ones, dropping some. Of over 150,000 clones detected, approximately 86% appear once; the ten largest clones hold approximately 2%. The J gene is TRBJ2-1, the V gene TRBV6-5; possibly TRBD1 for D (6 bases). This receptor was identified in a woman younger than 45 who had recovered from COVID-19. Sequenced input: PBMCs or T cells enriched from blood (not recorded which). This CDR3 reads CASSRTEGQFF. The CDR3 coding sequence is TGTGCCAGCAGCCGGACAGAGGGGCAGTTCTTC.